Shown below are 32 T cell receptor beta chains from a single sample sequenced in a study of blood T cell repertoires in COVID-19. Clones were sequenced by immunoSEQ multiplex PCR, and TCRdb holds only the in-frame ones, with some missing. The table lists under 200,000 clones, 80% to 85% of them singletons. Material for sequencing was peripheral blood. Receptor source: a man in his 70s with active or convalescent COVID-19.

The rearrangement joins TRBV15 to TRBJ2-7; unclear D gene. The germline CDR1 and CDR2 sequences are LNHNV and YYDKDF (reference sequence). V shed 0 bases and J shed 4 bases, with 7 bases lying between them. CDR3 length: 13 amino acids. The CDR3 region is CATSRDSSYEQYF. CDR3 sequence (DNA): TGTGCCACCAGCAGAGATAGCTCATACGAGCAGTACTTC.

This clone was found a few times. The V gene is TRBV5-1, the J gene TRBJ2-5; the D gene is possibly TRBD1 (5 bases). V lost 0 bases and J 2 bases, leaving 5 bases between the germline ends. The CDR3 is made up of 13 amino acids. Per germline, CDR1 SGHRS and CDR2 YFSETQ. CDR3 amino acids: CASSLDRQETQYF. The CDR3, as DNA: TGCGCCAGCAGCTTGGACAGGCAAGAGACCCAGTACTTC.

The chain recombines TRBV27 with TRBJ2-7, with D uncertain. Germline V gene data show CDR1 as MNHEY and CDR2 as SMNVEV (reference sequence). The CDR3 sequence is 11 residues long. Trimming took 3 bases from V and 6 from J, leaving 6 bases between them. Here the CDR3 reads CASSFGFEQYF. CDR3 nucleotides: TGTGCCAGCAGTTTTGGCTTCGAGCAGTACTTC.

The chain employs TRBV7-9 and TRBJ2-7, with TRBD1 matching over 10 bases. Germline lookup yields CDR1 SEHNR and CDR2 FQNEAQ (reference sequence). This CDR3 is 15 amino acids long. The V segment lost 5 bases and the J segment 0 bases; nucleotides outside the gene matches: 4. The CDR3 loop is CASSERTGGSYEQYF. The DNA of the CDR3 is TGTGCCAGCAGCGAGCGGACAGGGGGCTCCTACGAGCAGTACTTC.

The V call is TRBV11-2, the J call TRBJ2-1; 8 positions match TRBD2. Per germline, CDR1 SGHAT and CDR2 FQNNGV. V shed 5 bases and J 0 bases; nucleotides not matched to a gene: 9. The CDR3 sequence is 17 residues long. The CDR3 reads CASSQIAGLYSYNEQFF. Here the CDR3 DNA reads TGTGCCAGCAGCCAGATAGCGGGGCTATACTCCTACAATGAGCAGTTCTTC. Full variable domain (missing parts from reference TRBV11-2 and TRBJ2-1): EAGVAQSPRYKIIEKRQSVAFWCNPISGHATLYWYQQILGQGPKLLIQFQNNGVVDDSQLPKDRFSAERLKGVDSTLKIQPAKLEDSAVYLCASSQIAGLYSYNEQFFGPGTRLTVL.

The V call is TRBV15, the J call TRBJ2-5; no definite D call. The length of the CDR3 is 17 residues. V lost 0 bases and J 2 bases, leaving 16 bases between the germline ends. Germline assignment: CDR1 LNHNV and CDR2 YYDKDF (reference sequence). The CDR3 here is CATSRDAAAAVQETQYF. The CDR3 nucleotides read TGTGCCACCAGCAGAGATGCGGCGGCGGCAGTACAAGAGACCCAGTACTTC.

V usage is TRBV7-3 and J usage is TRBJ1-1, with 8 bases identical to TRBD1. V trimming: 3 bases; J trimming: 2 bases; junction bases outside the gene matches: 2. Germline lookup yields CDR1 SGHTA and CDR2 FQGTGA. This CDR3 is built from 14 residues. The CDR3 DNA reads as TGTGCCAGCAGCTTGACAGGGGATAACACTGAAGCTTTCTTT. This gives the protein CASSLTGDNTEAFF.

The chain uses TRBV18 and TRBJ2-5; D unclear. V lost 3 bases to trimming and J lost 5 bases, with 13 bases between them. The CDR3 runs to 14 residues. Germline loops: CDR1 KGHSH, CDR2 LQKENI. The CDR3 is CASSPRQIEETQYF. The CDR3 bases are TGTGCCAGCTCACCGAGGCAGATCGAGGAGACCCAGTACTTC.

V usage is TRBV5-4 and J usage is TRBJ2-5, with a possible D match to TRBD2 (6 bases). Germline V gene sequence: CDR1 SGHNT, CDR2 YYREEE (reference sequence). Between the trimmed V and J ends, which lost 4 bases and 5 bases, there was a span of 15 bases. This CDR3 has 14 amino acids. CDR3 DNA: TGTGCCAGCAGCGCCCGGACCGGAGGGGAGACCCAGTACTTC. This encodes CASSARTGGETQYF.

Here the CDR3 DNA reads TGTGCCAGCAGCTTCTTTAGGGGTTTCATGGGGGATACGCAGTATTTT. This encodes CASSFFRGFMGDTQYF. The chain couples TRBV7-9 to TRBJ2-3; maybe TRBD1 (5 bases). Germline CDR1 is SEHNR and CDR2 is FQNEAQ (reference sequence). Trimming removed 3 bases at V and 6 bases at J, with 19 bases between. The CDR3 runs 16 residues.

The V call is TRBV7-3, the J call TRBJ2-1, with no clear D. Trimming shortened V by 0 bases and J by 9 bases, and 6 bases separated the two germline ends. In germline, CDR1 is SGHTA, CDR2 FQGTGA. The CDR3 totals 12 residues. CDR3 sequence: CASSLTSGEQFF. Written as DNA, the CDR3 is TGTGCCAGCAGCTTAACGTCGGGTGAGCAGTTCTTC.

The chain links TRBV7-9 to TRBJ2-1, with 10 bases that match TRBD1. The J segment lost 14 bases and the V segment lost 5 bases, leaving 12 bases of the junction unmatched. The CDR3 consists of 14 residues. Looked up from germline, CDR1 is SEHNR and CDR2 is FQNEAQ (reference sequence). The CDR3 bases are TGTGCCAGCAGCCGTCGACAGGGGGCAAAGAGGGAGTTCTTC. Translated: CASSRRQGAKREFF.

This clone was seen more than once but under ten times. The DNA of the CDR3 is TGTGCCAGCAGTTACGCATCGGGATTCTCCTACAATGAGCAGTTCTTC. Its protein product is CASSYASGFSYNEQFF. The chain couples TRBV6-5 to TRBJ2-1; tentatively, D is TRBD2 (5 bases). The V end was cut by 2 bases, the J end by 0 bases, with 11 bases between. Germline lookup yields CDR1 MNHEY and CDR2 SVGAGI. The CDR3 sequence is 16 residues long.

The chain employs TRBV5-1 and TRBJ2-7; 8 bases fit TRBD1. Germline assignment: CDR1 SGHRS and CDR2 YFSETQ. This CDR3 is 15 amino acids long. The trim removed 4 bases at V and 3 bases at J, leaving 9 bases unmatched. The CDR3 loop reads CASSPQGQGGYEQYF. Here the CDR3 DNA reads TGCGCCAGCAGCCCCCAAGGACAGGGAGGCTACGAGCAGTACTTC.

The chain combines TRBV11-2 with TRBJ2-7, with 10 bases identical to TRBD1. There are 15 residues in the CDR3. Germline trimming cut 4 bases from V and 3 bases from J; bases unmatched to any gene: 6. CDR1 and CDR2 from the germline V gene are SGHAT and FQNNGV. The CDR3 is CASSSMDRGVYEQYF. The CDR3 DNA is TGTGCCAGCAGCTCGATGGACAGGGGGGTCTACGAGCAGTACTTC.

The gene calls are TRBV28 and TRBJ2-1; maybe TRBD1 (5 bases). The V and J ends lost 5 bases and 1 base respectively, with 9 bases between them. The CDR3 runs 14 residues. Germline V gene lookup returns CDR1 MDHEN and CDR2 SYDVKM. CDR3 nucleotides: TGTGCCAGCAGTAGGACAAAATCCTACAATGAGCAGTTCTTC. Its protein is CASSRTKSYNEQFF.

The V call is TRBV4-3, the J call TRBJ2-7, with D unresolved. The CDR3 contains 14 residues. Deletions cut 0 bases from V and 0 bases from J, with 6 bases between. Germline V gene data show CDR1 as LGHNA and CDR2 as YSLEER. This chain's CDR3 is CASSQDPRSYEQYF. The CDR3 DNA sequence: TGCGCCAGCAGCCAAGACCCCCGCTCCTACGAGCAGTACTTC.

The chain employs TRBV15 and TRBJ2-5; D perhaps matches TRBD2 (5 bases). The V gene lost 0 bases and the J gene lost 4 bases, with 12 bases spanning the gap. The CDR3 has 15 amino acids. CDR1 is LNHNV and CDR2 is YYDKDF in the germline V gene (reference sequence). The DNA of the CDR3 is TGTGCCACCAGCAGAGATCCAAGCGGTGGAGAGACCCAGTACTTC. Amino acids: CATSRDPSGGETQYF.

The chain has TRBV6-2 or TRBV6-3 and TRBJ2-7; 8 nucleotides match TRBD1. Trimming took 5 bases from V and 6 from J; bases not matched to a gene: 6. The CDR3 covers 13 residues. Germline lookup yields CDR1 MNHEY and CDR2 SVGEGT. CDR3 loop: CASSRHGQGEQYF. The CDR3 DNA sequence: TGTGCCAGCAGTCGACACGGACAGGGCGAGCAGTACTTC.

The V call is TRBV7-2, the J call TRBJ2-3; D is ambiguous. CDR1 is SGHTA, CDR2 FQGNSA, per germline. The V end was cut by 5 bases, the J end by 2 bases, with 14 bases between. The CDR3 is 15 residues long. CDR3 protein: CASSPTSYPTDTQYF. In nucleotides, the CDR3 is TGTGCCAGCAGCCCGACTTCCTATCCCACAGATACGCAGTATTTT.

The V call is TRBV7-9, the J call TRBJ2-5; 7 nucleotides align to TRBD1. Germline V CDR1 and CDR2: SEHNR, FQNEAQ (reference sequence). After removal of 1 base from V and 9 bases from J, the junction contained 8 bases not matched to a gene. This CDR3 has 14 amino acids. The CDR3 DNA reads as TGTGCCAGCAGCTTAGGGACAGGTCTCAGGGCCCAGTACTTC. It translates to CASSLGTGLRAQYF. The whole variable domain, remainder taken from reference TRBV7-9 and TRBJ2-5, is DTGVSQNPRHKITKRGQNVTFRCDPISEHNRLYWYRQTLGQGPEFLTYFQNEAQLEKSRLLSDRFSAERPKGSFSTLEIQRTEQGDSAMYLCASSLGTGLRAQYFGPGTRLLVL.

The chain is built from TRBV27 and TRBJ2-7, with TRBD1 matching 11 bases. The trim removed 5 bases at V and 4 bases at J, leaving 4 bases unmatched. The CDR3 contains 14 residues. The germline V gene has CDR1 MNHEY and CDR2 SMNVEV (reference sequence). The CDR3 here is CASSDRDRGYEQYF. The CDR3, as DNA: TGTGCCAGCAGTGACCGGGACAGGGGGTACGAGCAGTACTTC.

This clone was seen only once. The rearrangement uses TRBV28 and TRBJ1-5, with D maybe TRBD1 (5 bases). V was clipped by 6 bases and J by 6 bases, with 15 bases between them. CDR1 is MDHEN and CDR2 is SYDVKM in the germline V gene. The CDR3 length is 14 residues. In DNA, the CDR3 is TGTGCCAGCAGCATGGGGGGAGGATTTCAGCCCCAGCATTTT. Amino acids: CASSMGGGFQPQHF.

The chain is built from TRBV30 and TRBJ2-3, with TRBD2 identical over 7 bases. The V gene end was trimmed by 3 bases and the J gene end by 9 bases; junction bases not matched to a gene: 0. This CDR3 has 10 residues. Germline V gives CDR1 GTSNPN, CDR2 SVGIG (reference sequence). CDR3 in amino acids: CAWSGGTQYF. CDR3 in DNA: TGTGCCTGGAGCGGGGGGACGCAGTATTTT.

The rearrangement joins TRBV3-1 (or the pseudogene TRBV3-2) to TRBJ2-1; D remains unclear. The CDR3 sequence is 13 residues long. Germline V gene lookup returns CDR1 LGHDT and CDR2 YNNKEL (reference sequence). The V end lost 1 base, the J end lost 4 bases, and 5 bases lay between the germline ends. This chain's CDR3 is CASSQAPYNEQFF. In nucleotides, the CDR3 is TGTGCCAGCAGCCAAGCCCCTTACAATGAGCAGTTCTTC.

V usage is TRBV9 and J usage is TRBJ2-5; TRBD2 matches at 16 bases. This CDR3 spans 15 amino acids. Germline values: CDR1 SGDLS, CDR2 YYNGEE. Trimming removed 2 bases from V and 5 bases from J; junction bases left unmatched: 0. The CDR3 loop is CASSVGLAGGETQYF. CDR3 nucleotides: TGTGCCAGCAGCGTGGGACTAGCGGGAGGGGAGACCCAGTACTTC.

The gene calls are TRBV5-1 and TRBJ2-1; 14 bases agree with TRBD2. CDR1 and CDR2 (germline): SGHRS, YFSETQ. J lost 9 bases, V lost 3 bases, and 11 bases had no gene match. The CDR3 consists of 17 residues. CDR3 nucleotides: TGCGCCAGCAGCTGGAGGGGACTAGCGGGAGCTGGGAGTGAGCAGTTCTTC. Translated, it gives CASSWRGLAGAGSEQFF.

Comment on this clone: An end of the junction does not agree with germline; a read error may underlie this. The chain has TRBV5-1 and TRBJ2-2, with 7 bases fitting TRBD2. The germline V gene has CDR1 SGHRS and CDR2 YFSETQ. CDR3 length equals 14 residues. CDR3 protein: CASSFGGNAGELFF. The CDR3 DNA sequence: TGCGCCAGCAGCTTCGGGGGGAACGCCGGGGAGCTGTTTTTT.

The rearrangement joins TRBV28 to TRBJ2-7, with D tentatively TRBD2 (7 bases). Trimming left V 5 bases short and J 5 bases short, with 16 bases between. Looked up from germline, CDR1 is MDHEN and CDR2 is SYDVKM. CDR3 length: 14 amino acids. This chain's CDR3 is CASSTTGRANEQYF. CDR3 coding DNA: TGTGCCAGCAGTACAACAGGGAGGGCTAACGAGCAGTACTTC.

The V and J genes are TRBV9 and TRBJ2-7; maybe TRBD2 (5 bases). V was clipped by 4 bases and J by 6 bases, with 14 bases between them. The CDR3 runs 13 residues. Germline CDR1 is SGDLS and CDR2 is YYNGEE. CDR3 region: CASSPVGAFEQYF. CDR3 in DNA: TGTGCCAGCAGCCCGGTGGGAGCCTTCGAGCAGTACTTC.

The CDR3 DNA reads TGTGCCAGCAGCCGGACAGGGGGTGACAATGAGCAGTTCTTC. Encoded protein: CASSRTGGDNEQFF. V usage is TRBV5-4 and J usage is TRBJ2-1, with 10 bases identical to TRBD1. Germline V lookup: CDR1 SGHNT, CDR2 YYREEE (reference sequence). This CDR3 has 14 amino acids. After removal of 4 bases from V and 5 bases from J, the junction contained 3 bases not matched to a gene.

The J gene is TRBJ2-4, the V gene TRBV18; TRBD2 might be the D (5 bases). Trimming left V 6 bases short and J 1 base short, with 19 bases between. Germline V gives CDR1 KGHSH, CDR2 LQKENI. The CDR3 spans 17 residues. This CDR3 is CASSPNRGGTAKNIQYF. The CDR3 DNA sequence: TGTGCCAGCTCTCCGAACCGGGGTGGAACGGCCAAAAACATTCAGTACTTC.